The 23 T cell receptor beta chains listed next were all sequenced from one sample in a study of blood T cell repertoires in COVID-19. Repertoires were generated with immunoSEQ multiplex PCR, while TCRdb's copy carries only in-frame clones and drops some. In the table there are around 280,000 clones, roughly 89% of which are singletons. Sequencing was done on a sample of PBMCs or T cells enriched from blood (not recorded which). Source of these receptors: a woman aged 18-29 years with acute COVID-19.

Points on this clone: One end of the junction is discordant with germline, which a read error may explain. The chain recombines TRBV7-7 with TRBJ2-2, with 10 nucleotides matching TRBD2. Germline assignment: CDR1 SSHAT and CDR2 FNYEAQ (reference sequence). The CDR3 contains 14 residues. CDR3 sequence (DNA): TGTGCTAGCAGGGCTAGCGGGAGAGCCGGGGAGCTGTTTTTT. This sequence encodes CASRASGRAGELFF.

This chain uses TRBV6-5 with TRBJ1-1; the D gene is possibly TRBD1 (5 bases). V lost 6 bases, J lost 3 bases, and 17 bases lay in between. Germline V gene lookup returns CDR1 MNHEY and CDR2 SVGAGI. This CDR3 spans 15 amino acids. Written as DNA, the CDR3 is TGTGCCAGCAGCTTAGGGCCCAGGGTGGACACTGAAGCTTTCTTT. It encodes CASSLGPRVDTEAFF.

The chain carries TRBV27 and TRBJ2-2; TRBD2 matches 13 bases. The CDR3 loop spans 19 amino acids. Germline V gene lookup returns CDR1 MNHEY and CDR2 SMNVEV (reference sequence). V gave up 0 bases and J gave up 1 base; unmatched junction bases: 5. CDR3 nucleotide sequence: TGTGCCAGCAGTTTATCCGGACTAGCGGGAGTGGGGAACACCGGGGAGCTGTTTTTT. Translated, it gives CASSLSGLAGVGNTGELFF.

The chain links TRBV7-9 to TRBJ1-4; D is ambiguous. V was clipped by 5 bases and J by 6 bases, with 7 bases between them. The CDR3 has 12 amino acids. Germline CDR1 SEHNR, CDR2 FQNEAQ (reference sequence). The chain's CDR3 is CASSPGYEKLFF. DNA for the CDR3: TGTGCCAGCAGCCCGGGGTATGAAAAACTGTTTTTT. Using reference TRBV7-9 and TRBJ1-4 for the parts outside the CDR3, the full variable domain is DTGVSQNPRHKITKRGQNVTFRCDPISEHNRLYWYRQTLGQGPEFLTYFQNEAQLEKSRLLSDRFSAERPKGSFSTLEIQRTEQGDSAMYLCASSPGYEKLFFGSGTQLSVL.

V gene TRBV24-1 combines with J gene TRBJ1-5; D ambiguous. V lost 5 bases to trimming and J lost 3 bases, with 19 bases between them. The CDR3 is 17 residues long. The germline V gene encodes CDR1 KGHDR and CDR2 SFDVKD. DNA of the CDR3: TGTGCCACCAGTGCCCTTTCCGAGAGGGATTTCAATCAGCCCCAGCATTTT. This gives the protein CATSALSERDFNQPQHF.

The genes are TRBV2 and TRBJ1-5; TRBD1 matches 9 bases. The CDR3 is 15 residues long. Looked up from germline, CDR1 is SNHLY and CDR2 is FYNNEI. The V segment lost 4 bases and the J segment 9 bases; nucleotides outside the gene matches: 10. The CDR3 protein is CASSAGQGGVRPQHF. Written as DNA, the CDR3 is TGTGCCAGCAGTGCGGGACAGGGAGGGGTTCGGCCCCAGCATTTT.

The gene calls are TRBV18 and TRBJ2-5; 8 positions match TRBD2. V shed 2 bases, J shed 4 bases, and the junction held 3 bases outside the gene matches. CDR1 is KGHSH and CDR2 is LQKENI in the germline V gene. The CDR3 is 14 residues long. The CDR3 nucleotides read TGTGCCAGCTCACCAAAGCTAGCGGGAGAGACCCAGTACTTC. Its protein product is CASSPKLAGETQYF.

This clone was seen only a few times. This CDR3 is CAISESGQEQYF. Written as DNA, the CDR3 is TGTGCCATCAGTGAGTCGGGCCAGGAGCAGTACTTC. This sequence joins TRBV10-3 and TRBJ2-7; D is unresolved. The CDR3 runs to 12 residues. Germline assignment: CDR1 ENHRY and CDR2 SYGVKD. Trimming removed 0 bases from V and 7 bases from J, with 7 bases in between.

In DNA, the CDR3 is TGCGCCAGCAGCTCCCCGGGACGCGGGAAGGGCAATGAGCAGTTCTTC. Protein sequence: CASSSPGRGKGNEQFF. The genes are TRBV5-1 and TRBJ2-1; TRBD2 is a possible D gene (6 bases). CDR3 length: 16 residues. Germline loops: CDR1 SGHRS, CDR2 YFSETQ. The V and J ends lost 3 bases and 6 bases respectively, with 19 bases between them.

The V gene is TRBV30, the J gene TRBJ1-2; 7 bases are shared with TRBD1. After removal of 0 bases from V and 4 bases from J, the junction contained 17 bases not matched to a gene. Germline V CDR1 and CDR2: GTSNPN, SVGIG (reference sequence). The CDR3 is 18 residues long. In DNA, the CDR3 is TGTGCCTGGAGTGTACGGGGACAGAAAACCCCTAAGGGCTATGGCTACACCTTC. Its protein is CAWSVRGQKTPKGYGYTF.

This sequence joins TRBV19 and TRBJ2-4; 13 nucleotides match TRBD2. Unmatched junction bases numbered 31, after V lost 9 bases and J lost 5 bases. From germline, CDR1 is LNHDA and CDR2 SQIVND (reference sequence). The CDR3 spans 23 residues. CDR3 residues: CASRGGGTGYTSGRAKGQNIQYF. CDR3 bases: TGTGCCAGCAGAGGGGGCGGGACAGGGTACACTAGCGGGAGGGCCAAAGGTCAAAACATTCAGTACTTC.

V usage is TRBV6-2 or TRBV6-3 and J usage is TRBJ2-2; the match to TRBD2 covers 13 bases. V gave up 6 bases and J gave up 4 bases; unmatched junction bases: 11. Looked up from germline, CDR1 is MNHEY and CDR2 is SVGEGT. The CDR3 runs 18 residues. CDR3 sequence (DNA): TGTGCCAGCAGCCTCTCCCGACTAGCGGGAGGTTCCACCGGGGAGCTGTTTTTT. Residues: CASSLSRLAGGSTGELFF.

The chain is built from TRBV2 and TRBJ1-6; TRBD1 matches 9 bases. Trimming removed 6 bases from V and 7 bases from J; junction bases left unmatched: 4. The germline gives CDR1 SNHLY, CDR2 FYNNEI. The CDR3 consists of 14 residues. CDR3 residues: CASRRTGVNSPLHF. The CDR3 coding sequence is TGTGCCAGCAGGCGGACAGGGGTAAATTCACCCCTCCACTTT.

This chain connects TRBV5-6 to TRBJ2-4; D unclear. Germline V lookup: CDR1 SGHDT, CDR2 YYEEEE. This CDR3 region has 11 residues. V was cut by 3 bases and J by 10 bases, with 8 bases left in between. In DNA, the CDR3 is TGTGCCAGCAGCTACGGTGAGATTCAGTACTTC. Translating it yields CASSYGEIQYF.

V is TRBV5-4 and J is TRBJ1-3; D unresolved. Trimming pared 1 base from V and 2 bases from J, leaving 13 bases between. Germline-derived CDR1 and CDR2 are SGHNT and YYREEE (reference sequence). The CDR3 runs 16 residues. CDR3 DNA: TGTGCCAGCAGCTTGCCTCCGGCGAGGGCTGGAAACACCATATATTTT. Its protein is CASSLPPARAGNTIYF.

The rearrangement joins TRBV4-1 to TRBJ2-1; 7 nucleotides align to TRBD1. Per germline, CDR1 MGHRA and CDR2 YSYEKL. The CDR3 loop spans 17 amino acids. V trimming: 0 bases; J trimming: 2 bases; junction bases outside the gene matches: 7. The CDR3 DNA is TGCGCCAGCAGCCAAGAGTACAGGGGAAGCCCCTACAATGAGCAGTTCTTC. As protein: CASSQEYRGSPYNEQFF.

This chain uses TRBV27 with TRBJ1-5; a possible D gene is TRBD1 (5 bases). Deletions cut 6 bases from V and 0 bases from J, with 12 bases between. Germline loops: CDR1 MNHEY, CDR2 SMNVEV (reference sequence). CDR3 length: 15 residues. CDR3 DNA sequence: TGTGCCAGCAGCTCCGGCAGGGTTAGCAATCAGCCCCAGCATTTT. Translated, it gives CASSSGRVSNQPQHF.

Here the CDR3 DNA reads TGTGCCAGCAGACCGAGGGGGCTAGCGGGATCGGTCGAGCAGTACTTC. This sequence encodes CASRPRGLAGSVEQYF. The genes are TRBV2 and TRBJ2-7; TRBD2 agrees at 9 bases. There are 16 residues in the CDR3. CDR1 is SNHLY, CDR2 FYNNEI, per germline. The J segment lost 6 bases and the V segment lost 6 bases, leaving 15 bases of the junction unmatched.

V and J are TRBV24-1 and TRBJ2-7; D is possibly TRBD1 (6 bases). Germline CDR1 KGHDR, CDR2 SFDVKD. This CDR3 is 13 amino acids long. V dropped 3 bases and J dropped 7 bases, with 12 bases sitting between them. CDR3 loop: CATSDTGMREQYF. Here the CDR3 DNA reads TGTGCCACCAGTGATACAGGGATGAGGGAGCAGTACTTC.

The rearrangement uses TRBV15 and TRBJ1-2; D is undetermined. V lost 1 base, J lost 2 bases, and 5 bases lay in between. Germline V CDR1 and CDR2: LNHNV, YYDKDF (reference sequence). The CDR3 contains 13 residues. The CDR3 is CATSRVGNYGYTF. The CDR3 nucleotides read TGTGCCACCAGCAGAGTCGGGAACTATGGCTACACCTTC.

V gene TRBV30 combines with J gene TRBJ2-1; 8 bases fit TRBD2. CDR1 GTSNPN and CDR2 SVGIG come from the germline V gene (reference sequence). V trimming: 7 bases; J trimming: 2 bases; junction bases outside the gene matches: 10. This CDR3 is built from 15 residues. CDR3: CASGALSGTYNEQFF. In DNA form, the CDR3 reads TGTGCCTCTGGAGCCCTTAGCGGGACCTACAATGAGCAGTTCTTC.

This clone was observed a handful of times. This sequence joins TRBV6-5 and TRBJ2-1; possible D gene TRBD1, 6 bases. Germline loops: CDR1 MNHEY, CDR2 SVGAGI. CDR3 length equals 15 residues. The germline V and J ends were trimmed by 6 bases and 9 bases, with 21 bases remaining between them. The CDR3 bases are TGTGCCAGCAGCCCCAGGCGTCAGGGGCTTAGTGAGCAGTTCTTC. This encodes CASSPRRQGLSEQFF.

The chain carries TRBV7-3 and TRBJ2-1; TRBD2 aligns across 8 bases. CDR1 is SGHTA, CDR2 FQGTGA, per germline. The CDR3 is made up of 12 amino acids. V was pared by 1 base and J by 10 bases, with 0 bases of the junction left unmatched. Here the CDR3 reads CASSLIAGEQFF. The CDR3 DNA is TGTGCCAGCAGCTTAATAGCGGGAGAGCAGTTCTTC.